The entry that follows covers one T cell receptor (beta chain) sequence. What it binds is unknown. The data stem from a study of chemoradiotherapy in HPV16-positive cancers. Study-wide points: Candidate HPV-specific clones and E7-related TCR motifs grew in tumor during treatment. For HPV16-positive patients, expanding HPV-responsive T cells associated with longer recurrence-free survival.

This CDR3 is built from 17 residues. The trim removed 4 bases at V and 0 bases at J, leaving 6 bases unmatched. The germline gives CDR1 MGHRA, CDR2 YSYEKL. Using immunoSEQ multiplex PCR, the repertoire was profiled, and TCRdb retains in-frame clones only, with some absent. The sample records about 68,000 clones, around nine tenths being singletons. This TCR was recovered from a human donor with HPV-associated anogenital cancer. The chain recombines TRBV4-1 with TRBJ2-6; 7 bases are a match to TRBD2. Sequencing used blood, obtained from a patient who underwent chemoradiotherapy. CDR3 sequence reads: CASSLASGISGANVLTF. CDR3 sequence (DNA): TGCGCCAGCAGCCTTGCTAGCGGTATCTCTGGGGCCAACGTCCTGACTTTC.